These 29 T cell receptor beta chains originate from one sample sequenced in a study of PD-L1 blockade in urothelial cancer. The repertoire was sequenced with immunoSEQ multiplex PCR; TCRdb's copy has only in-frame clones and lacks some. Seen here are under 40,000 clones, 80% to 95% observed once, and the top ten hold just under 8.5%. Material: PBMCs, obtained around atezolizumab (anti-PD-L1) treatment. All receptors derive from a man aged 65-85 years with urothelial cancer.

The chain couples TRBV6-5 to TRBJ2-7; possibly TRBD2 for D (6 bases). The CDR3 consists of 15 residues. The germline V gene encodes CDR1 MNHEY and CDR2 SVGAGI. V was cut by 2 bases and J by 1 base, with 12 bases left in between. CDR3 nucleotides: TGTGCCAGCAGTTACGAGTCGGGGAGGTCCTACGAGCAGTACTTC. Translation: CASSYESGRSYEQYF.

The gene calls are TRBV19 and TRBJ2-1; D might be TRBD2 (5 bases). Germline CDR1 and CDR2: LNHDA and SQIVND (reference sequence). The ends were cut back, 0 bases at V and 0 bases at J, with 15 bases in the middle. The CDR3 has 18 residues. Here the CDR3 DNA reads TGTGCCAGTAGTATAGACCTCAGCGGCCTGAACTCCTACAATGAGCAGTTCTTC. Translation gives CASSIDLSGLNSYNEQFF.

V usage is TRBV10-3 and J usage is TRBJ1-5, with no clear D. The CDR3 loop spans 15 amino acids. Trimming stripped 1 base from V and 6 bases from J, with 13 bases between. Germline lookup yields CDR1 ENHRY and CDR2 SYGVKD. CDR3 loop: CAISEWRDQTQPQHF. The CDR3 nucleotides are TGTGCCATCAGTGAGTGGAGGGATCAAACTCAGCCCCAGCATTTT.

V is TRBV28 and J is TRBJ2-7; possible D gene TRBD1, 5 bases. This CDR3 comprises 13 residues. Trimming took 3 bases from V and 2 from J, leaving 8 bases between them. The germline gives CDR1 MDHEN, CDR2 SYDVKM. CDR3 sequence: CASSFMGPYEQYF. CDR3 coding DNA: TGTGCCAGCAGTTTCATGGGGCCCTACGAGCAGTACTTC.

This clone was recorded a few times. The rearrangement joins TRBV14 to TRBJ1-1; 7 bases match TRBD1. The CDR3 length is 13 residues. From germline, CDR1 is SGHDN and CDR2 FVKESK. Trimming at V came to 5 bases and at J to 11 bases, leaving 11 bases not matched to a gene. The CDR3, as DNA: TGTGCCAGCAGCAAGGCAGAACAGGGGTATGCTTTCTTT. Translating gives CASSKAEQGYAFF.

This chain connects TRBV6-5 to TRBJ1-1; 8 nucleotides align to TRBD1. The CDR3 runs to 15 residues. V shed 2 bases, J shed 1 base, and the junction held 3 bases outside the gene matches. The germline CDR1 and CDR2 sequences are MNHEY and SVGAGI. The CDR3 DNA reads TGTGCCAGCAGTTACCAGGGGGCGGGGAACACTGAAGCTTTCTTT. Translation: CASSYQGAGNTEAFF.

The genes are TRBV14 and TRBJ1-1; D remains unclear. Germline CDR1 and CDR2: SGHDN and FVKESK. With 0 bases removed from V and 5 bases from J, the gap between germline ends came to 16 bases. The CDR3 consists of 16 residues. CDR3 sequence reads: CASSQDLGQPRTEAFF. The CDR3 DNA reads TGTGCCAGCAGCCAAGATCTAGGCCAGCCTCGAACTGAAGCTTTCTTT. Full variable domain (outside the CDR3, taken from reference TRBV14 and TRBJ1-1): EAGVTQFPSHSVIEKGQTVTLRCDPISGHDNLYWYRRVMGKEIKFLLHFVKESKQDESGMPNNRFLAERTGGTYSTLKVQPAELEDSGVYFCASSQDLGQPRTEAFFGQGTRLTVV.

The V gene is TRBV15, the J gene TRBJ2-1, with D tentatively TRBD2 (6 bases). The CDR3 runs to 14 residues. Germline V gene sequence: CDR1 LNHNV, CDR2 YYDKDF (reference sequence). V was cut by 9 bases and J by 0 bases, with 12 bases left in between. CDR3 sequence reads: CATASEHSYNEQFF. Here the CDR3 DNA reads TGTGCCACGGCTAGCGAACACTCCTACAATGAGCAGTTCTTC.

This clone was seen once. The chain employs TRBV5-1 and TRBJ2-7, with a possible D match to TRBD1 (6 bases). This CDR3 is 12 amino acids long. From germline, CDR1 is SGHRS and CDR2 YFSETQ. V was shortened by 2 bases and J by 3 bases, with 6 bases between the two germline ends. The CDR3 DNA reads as TGCGCCAGCAGCTTACAGGGCTACGAGCAGTACTTC. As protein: CASSLQGYEQYF.

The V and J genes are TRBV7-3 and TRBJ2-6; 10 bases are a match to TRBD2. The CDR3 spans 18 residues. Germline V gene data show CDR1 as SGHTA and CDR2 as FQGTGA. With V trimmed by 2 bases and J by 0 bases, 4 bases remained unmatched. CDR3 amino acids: CASSLWLAGDSGANVLTF. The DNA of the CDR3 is TGTGCCAGCAGCTTATGGCTAGCGGGAGACTCTGGGGCCAACGTCCTGACTTTC.

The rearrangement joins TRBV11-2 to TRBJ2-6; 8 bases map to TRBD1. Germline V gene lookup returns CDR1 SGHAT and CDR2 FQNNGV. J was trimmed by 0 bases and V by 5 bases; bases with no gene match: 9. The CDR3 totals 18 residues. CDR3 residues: CASSGRTGRLSGANVLTF. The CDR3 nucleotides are TGTGCCAGCAGCGGGAGGACAGGGCGTCTCTCTGGGGCCAACGTCCTGACTTTC.

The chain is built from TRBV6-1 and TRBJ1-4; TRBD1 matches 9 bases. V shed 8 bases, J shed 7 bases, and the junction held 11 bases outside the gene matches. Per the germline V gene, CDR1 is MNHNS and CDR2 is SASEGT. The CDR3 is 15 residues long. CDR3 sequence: CASLEGQGLGEKLFF. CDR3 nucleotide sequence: TGTGCCAGCCTCGAAGGACAGGGGCTGGGTGAAAAACTGTTTTTT.

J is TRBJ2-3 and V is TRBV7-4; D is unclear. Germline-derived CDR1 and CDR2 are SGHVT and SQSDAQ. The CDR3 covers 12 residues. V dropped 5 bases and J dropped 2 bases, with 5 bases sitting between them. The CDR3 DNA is TGTGCCAGCAGCCTGTTCACAGATACGCAGTATTTT. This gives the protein CASSLFTDTQYF.

The CDR3 DNA sequence: TGTGCCAGCAGCTTGGGGACTACCGAGACCCAGTACTTC. It yields the protein CASSLGTTETQYF. The chain uses TRBV11-2 and TRBJ2-5; 7 bases are a match to TRBD2. The CDR3 is 13 residues long. Germline V CDR1 and CDR2: SGHAT, FQNNGV. The J segment lost 5 bases and the V segment lost 3 bases, leaving 3 bases of the junction unmatched.

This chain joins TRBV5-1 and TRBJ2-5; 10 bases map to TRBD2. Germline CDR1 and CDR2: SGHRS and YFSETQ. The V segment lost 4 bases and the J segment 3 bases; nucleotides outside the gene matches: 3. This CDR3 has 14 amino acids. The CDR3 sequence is CASSTGLAEETQYF. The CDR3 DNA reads TGCGCCAGCAGCACCGGACTAGCGGAAGAGACCCAGTACTTC.

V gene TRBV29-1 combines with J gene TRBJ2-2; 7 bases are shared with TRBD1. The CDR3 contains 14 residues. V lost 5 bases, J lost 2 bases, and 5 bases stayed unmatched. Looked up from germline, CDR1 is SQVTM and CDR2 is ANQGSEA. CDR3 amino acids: CSVLGGKNTGELFF. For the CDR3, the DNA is TGCAGCGTTCTAGGGGGCAAAAACACCGGGGAGCTGTTTTTT.

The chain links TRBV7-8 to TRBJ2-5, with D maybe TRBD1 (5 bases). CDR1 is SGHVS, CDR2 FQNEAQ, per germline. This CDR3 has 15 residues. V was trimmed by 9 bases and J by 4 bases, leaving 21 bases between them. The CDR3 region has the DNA TGTGCCAGTTTCCCTTCTCGGACACCTCGAGAGACCCAGTACTTC. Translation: CASFPSRTPRETQYF.

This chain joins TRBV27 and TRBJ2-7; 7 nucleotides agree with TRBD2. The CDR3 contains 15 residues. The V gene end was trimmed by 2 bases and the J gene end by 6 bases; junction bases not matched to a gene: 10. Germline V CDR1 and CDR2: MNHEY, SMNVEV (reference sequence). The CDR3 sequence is CASSLGAAGSGEQYF. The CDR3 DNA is TGTGCCAGCAGTTTAGGGGCAGCGGGGTCGGGCGAGCAGTACTTC.

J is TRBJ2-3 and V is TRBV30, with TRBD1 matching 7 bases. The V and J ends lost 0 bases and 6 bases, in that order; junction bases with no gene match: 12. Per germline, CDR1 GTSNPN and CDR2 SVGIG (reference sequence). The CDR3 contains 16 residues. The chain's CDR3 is CAWSVYRGGGTDTQYF. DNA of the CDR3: TGTGCCTGGAGTGTGTACAGGGGCGGAGGTACGGATACGCAGTATTTT.

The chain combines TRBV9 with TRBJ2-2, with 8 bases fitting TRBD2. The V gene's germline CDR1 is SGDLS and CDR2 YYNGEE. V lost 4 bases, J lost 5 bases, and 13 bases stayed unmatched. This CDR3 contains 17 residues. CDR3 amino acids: CASSPPYSGGQTGELFF. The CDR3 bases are TGTGCCAGCAGCCCCCCGTATTCGGGAGGGCAAACCGGGGAGCTGTTTTTT.

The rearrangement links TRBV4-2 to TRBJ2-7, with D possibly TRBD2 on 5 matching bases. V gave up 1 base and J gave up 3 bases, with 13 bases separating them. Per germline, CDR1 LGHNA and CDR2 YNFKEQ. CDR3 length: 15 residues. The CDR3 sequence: CASSQVWDSVYEQYF. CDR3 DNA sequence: TGTGCCAGCAGCCAAGTTTGGGATAGCGTCTACGAGCAGTACTTC.

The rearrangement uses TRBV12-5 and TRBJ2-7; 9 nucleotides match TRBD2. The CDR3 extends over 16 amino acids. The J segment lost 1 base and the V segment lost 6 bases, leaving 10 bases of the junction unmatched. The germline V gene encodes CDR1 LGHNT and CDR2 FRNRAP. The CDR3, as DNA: TGTGCTAGTGGCCGAACGTTAGCGGGAGCGTCCTACGAGCAGTACTTC. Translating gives CASGRTLAGASYEQYF.

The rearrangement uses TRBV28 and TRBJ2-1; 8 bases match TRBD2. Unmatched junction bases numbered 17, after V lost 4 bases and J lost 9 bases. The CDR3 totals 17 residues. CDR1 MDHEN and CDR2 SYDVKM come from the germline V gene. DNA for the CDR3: TGTGCCAGCAGTTCCCTCAAGACTAGCGCGAGAGAGGTTGAGCAGTTCTTC. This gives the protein CASSSLKTSAREVEQFF.

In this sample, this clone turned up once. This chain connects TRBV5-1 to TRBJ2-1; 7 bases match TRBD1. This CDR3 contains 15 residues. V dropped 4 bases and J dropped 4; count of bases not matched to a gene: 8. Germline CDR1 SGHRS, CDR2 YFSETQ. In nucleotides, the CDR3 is TGCGCCAGCAGCCCCAGACAGGGAATGTACAATGAGCAGTTCTTC. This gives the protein CASSPRQGMYNEQFF.

CDR3 residues: CASSARSGIGNQPQHF. CDR3 DNA sequence: TGTGCCAGCTCAGCCCGGTCGGGGATTGGCAATCAGCCCCAGCATTTT. V and J are TRBV18 and TRBJ1-5; no reliable D call. The CDR3 has 16 amino acids. V was shortened by 5 bases and J by 2 bases, with 16 bases between the two germline ends. The germline V gene encodes CDR1 KGHSH and CDR2 LQKENI.

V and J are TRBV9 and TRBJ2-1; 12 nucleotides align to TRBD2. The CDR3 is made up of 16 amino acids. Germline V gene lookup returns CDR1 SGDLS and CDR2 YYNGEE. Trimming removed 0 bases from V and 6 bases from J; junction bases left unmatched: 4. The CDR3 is CASSVATLAGGNEQFF. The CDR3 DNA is TGTGCCAGCAGCGTAGCTACACTAGCGGGAGGCAATGAGCAGTTCTTC.

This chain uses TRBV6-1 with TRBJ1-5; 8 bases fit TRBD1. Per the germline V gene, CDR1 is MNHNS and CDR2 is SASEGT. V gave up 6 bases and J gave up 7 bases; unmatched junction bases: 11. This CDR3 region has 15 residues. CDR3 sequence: CASSVGQGGKQPQHF. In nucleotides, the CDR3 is TGTGCCAGCAGCGTCGGACAGGGAGGTAAGCAGCCCCAGCATTTT.

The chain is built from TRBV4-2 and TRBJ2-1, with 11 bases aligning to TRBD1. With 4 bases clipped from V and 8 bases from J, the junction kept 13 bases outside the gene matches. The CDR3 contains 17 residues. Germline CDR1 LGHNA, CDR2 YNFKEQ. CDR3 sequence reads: CASSPGKGQGVRDEQFF. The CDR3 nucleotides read TGTGCCAGCAGCCCAGGGAAGGGACAGGGGGTACGGGATGAGCAGTTCTTC.

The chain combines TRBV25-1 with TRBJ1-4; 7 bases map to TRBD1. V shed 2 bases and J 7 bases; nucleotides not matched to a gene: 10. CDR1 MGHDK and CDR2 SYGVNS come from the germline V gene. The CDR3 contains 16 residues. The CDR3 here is CASSEPVTGYAEKLFF. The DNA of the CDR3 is TGTGCCAGCAGTGAACCAGTGACAGGGTACGCTGAAAAACTGTTTTTT. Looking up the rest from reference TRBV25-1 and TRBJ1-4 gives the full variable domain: EADIYQTPRYLVIGTGKKITLECSQTMGHDKMYWYQQDPGMELHLIHYSYGVNSTEKGDLSSESTVSRIRTEHFPLTLESARPSHTSQYLCASSEPVTGYAEKLFFGSGTQLSVL.